The entry below gives a single TCR beta chain sequence along with its context. This clonotype was counted at least ten times. Its antigen specificity is not known. One base away there is no much larger clone; base qualities are not given. This record comes from a study of T cells in Graves' hyperthyroidism and ophthalmopathy (dated by TCRdb to between 2018 and 2020). Regarding the research as a whole: Peripheral blood samples were taken at initial diagnosis, before any treatment was given. TCR Vbeta CDR3 sequencing of around 130 peripheral blood samples (fewer than 45 ophthalmopathy, under 80 hyperthyroidism and roughly 17 progressor patients) is reported in the paper. Prospective prediction of ophthalmopathy was tested in an independent validation cohort consisting of some 18 hyperthyroidism patients and some 17 patients who later progressed to ophthalmopathy. In more than five Graves' hyperthyroidism patients, the study also compared T-cell repertoires from thyroid tissue with T-cell repertoires from blood. The approximately 100 discovery patients were randomly divided into training and test sets at a 7:3 ratio. Following sampling, methimazole starting at 30 mg daily was given to hyperthyroidism patients, and high-dose intravenous methylprednisolone was given to ophthalmopathy patients. To identify distinguishing TCR V-J signatures, a discovery cohort of 95 to 100 patients was used, comprising 40 to 45 with Graves' ophthalmopathy and some 60 with stable Graves' hyperthyroidism. Study-wide findings and limitations: A model built on a 13 V-J signature distinguished ophthalmopathy from stable hyperthyroidism, reaching about 88% sensitivity and around 81% specificity in cross-validation and 80%/75% in testing. In validation, the model predicted progression to ophthalmopathy a median of about 6.5 months before onset, with approximately 70% sensitivity and around 76% specificity. Most expanded thyroid clonotypes (frequency above 0.001) were also detected in blood, a finding suggesting that blood repertoires may reflect thyroid immune responses. No statistical method was used to set the sample size in advance, and investigators knew the group allocation.

The TCR beta CDR3 regions were amplified from the RNA transcripts. For the first round of RT-PCR on the TCR CDR3, the HTBI primer set was used together with the Qiagen OneStep RT-PCR kit. The libraries were constructed in a second round of multiplex PCR and then size-selected and purified. Sequencing of the libraries was done on an Illumina HiSeq2000 using paired-end 100 bp reads. In the paper's pipeline: SOAPnuke was used to process the raw data, with reads discarded if the reads contained adapters or uncalled bases, had a mean Phred below 15, or lacked an exact constant-primer or identifier match. High-quality paired reads were merged with COPE v1.2.5, and unique nucleotide sequences were defined as clonotypes. Clonotypes were aligned to IMGT TRBV, TRBD and TRBJ reference segments using MiTCR v1.1. Analysis was restricted to V-J combinations with a frequency above 0.0001, which covered just over 98% of repertoires. A TCS score was defined as the ratio of F50 (clonal expansion) to E x V (chaos), with BLOSUM62-based TCRdist applied between CDR3 peptides within each V-J. Welch's t-statistics and random forest reduced roughly 540 V-J features to 13, which were used in a naive Bayes classifier (R e1071). TCRdb ran its own pipeline on the public reads, namely fastp trimming at Q25 and MiXCR clone calling, and kept in-frame beta chains. Every distinct CDR3 protein forms one entry, paired with its most common genes and DNA. These V and J calls are TCRdb output, not the study's own analysis. This sample lists hundreds of thousands of distinct CDR3 sequences; more than 14% were detected once. Clones ranked in the top ten supply about 12% of the sample.

V has 5 bases trimmed and J has 6 bases trimmed; junction bases matching no gene number 3. The cysteine opens and the phenylalanine closes a CDR3 of 15 amino acids. Only the CDR3 part of the read is kept: 45 bases, read in frame from the first base. CDR1 and CDR2 were assigned from the germline V gene as SGHTA and FQGNSA. In the ophthalmopathy patients, disease was moderately to severely active, with a Clinical Activity Score of 3 or more, a NOSPECS grade of 4 or more, and a duration of less than 3 months. Exclusion was applied to patients with uncontrolled infections, other autoimmune diseases, pregnancy or lactation. Diagnoses were based on clinical symptoms, serum thyroxine and TRAb, thyroid ultrasound and orbital computed tomography. Ficoll-Paque density gradient centrifugation was used to isolate PBMCs from about 9 ml of fresh peripheral blood. Trizol reagent was used to extract total RNA, and RNA quality was then checked on an Agilent 2100 Bioanalyzer.

The sequenced material came from blood. The rearranged chain carries TRBV7-2 and TRBJ2-1; 14 of the junction bases match TRBD2. This clonotype was sampled from a woman aged 45-60 years with Graves' ophthalmopathy. The nucleotides are TGTGCCAGCAGCCCCGGGACTAGCGGGGGCAATGAGCAGTTCTTC. This gives the protein CASSPGTSGGNEQFF.